This passage covers 11 T cell receptor beta chains from one sample sequenced in a study of shared clonotypes between healthy human individuals. As defined, naive CD8 cells were CD45RO-negative and positively selected for CCR7, with terminally differentiated effector memory CD45RA+ cells excluded. The data were produced by immunoSEQ multiplex PCR, yet TCRdb's version contains in-frame clones alone and is incomplete. The profile shows approximately 2,000,000 clones, about 94% of them singletons. The specimen was naive CD8+ T cells from PBMCs. The receptors originated from a man aged 18 to 35 in good health. Some clones in this sample may be carry-over from other donors' samples.

Worth noting for this clone: Additional DNA sequences in this sample encode the identical CDR3. The chain combines TRBV27 with TRBJ2-3, with no clear D. Trimming took 3 bases from V and 6 from J, leaving 7 bases between them. The CDR3 runs to 12 residues. Germline CDR1 MNHEY, CDR2 SMNVEV (reference sequence). The CDR3 sequence: CASSLGGDTQYF. The CDR3 bases are TGTGCCAGCAGTTTGGGTGGGGATACGCAGTATTTT.

The V and J genes are TRBV7-2 and TRBJ2-7; D is possibly TRBD2 (6 bases). Germline CDR1 and CDR2: SGHTA and FQGNSA. The CDR3 covers 16 residues. Trimming removed 6 bases from V and 3 bases from J, with 21 bases in between. The CDR3 DNA reads TGTGCCAGCAGGGAAACTCCGGGCCCAGCGGGCTACGAGCAGTACTTC. Translated, it gives CASRETPGPAGYEQYF. Using reference TRBV7-2 and TRBJ2-7 for the parts outside the CDR3, the full variable domain is GAGVSQSPSNKVTEKGKDVELRCDPISGHTALYWYRQSLGQGLEFLIYFQGNSAPDKSGLPSDRFSAERTGGSVSTLTIQRTQQEDSAVYLCASRETPGPAGYEQYFGPGTRLTVT.

The gene calls are TRBV21-1 and TRBJ2-7; the table's D call TRBD2 went unverified against the DNA. TRBV21-1 is designated a pseudogene. The CDR3 covers 20 residues. In DNA, the CDR3 is TGTGCCAGCAGCAAACCCCTAGCGGGAGTCCCATCTGAAGGCTTTTGCGAGCAGTACTTC. The encoded protein is CASSKPLAGVPSEGFCEQYF.

This chain joins TRBV4-3 and TRBJ1-2, with 10 bases fitting TRBD1. Germline V gene sequence: CDR1 LGHNA, CDR2 YSLEER. Trimming removed 4 bases from V and 7 bases from J; junction bases left unmatched: 15. The CDR3 contains 17 residues. The CDR3 DNA follows: TGCGCCAGCAGCCGCAACCTGGATAGACAGGGGGCGCGTGGCTACACCTTC. This gives the protein CASSRNLDRQGARGYTF.

The V call is TRBV27, the J call TRBJ2-1, with a possible D match to TRBD2 (6 bases). The germline V gene encodes CDR1 MNHEY and CDR2 SMNVEV (reference sequence). Trimming removed 0 bases at V and 8 bases at J, with 11 bases between. This CDR3 spans 14 amino acids. CDR3 DNA: TGTGCCAGCAGTTTATCGGGGAGGATCGATGAGCAGTTCTTC. This codes for CASSLSGRIDEQFF.

The chain joins TRBV29-1 to TRBJ1-3; no clear D. Trimming shortened V by 6 bases and J by 0 bases, and 18 bases separated the two germline ends. CDR3 length: 16 amino acids. Germline V CDR1 and CDR2: SQVTM, ANQGSEA. The CDR3 protein is CSVILSRLPSGNTIYF. CDR3 sequence (DNA): TGCAGCGTGATTCTGTCCAGGCTCCCCTCTGGAAACACCATATATTTT.

This chain joins TRBV4-2 and TRBJ2-3, with D perhaps TRBD2 (5 bases). The CDR3 contains 14 residues. Germline V gives CDR1 LGHNA, CDR2 YNFKEQ. V was pared by 4 bases and J by 2 bases, with 10 bases between. CDR3 sequence (DNA): TGTGCCAGCAGCCCCTCGAGGGACACAGATACGCAGTATTTT. Protein product: CASSPSRDTDTQYF.

The chain links TRBV19 to TRBJ1-2, with D possibly being TRBD1 (5 bases). The CDR3 consists of 16 residues. The V and J ends lost 1 base and 2 bases respectively, with 14 bases between them. Germline-derived CDR1 and CDR2 are LNHDA and SQIVND (reference sequence). This CDR3 reads CASSIVEETDNYGYTF. The CDR3 DNA reads as TGTGCCAGTAGTATAGTGGAGGAGACAGACAACTATGGCTACACCTTC. Full variable domain (outside the CDR3, taken from reference TRBV19 and TRBJ1-2): DGGITQSPKYLFRKEGQNVTLSCEQNLNHDAMYWYRQDPGQGLRLIYYSQIVNDFQKGDIAEGYSVSREKKESFPLTVTSAQKNPTAFYLCASSIVEETDNYGYTFGSGTRLTVV.

V usage is TRBV27 and J usage is TRBJ1-6, with 9 nucleotides matching TRBD1. This CDR3 region has 15 residues. CDR1 MNHEY and CDR2 SMNVEV come from the germline V gene (reference sequence). Unmatched junction bases numbered 6, after V lost 5 bases and J lost 7 bases. The CDR3 loop is CASSTQQGANSPLHF. CDR3 sequence (DNA): TGTGCCAGCAGTACCCAACAGGGGGCGAATTCACCCCTCCACTTT.

This clone was counted a single time. The chain recombines TRBV6-1 with TRBJ1-1, with 9 bases matching TRBD1. Germline lookup yields CDR1 MNHNS and CDR2 SASEGT. The J segment lost 10 bases and the V segment lost 3 bases, leaving 3 bases of the junction unmatched. CDR3 length: 12 residues. In DNA, the CDR3 is TGTGCCAGCAGTGACACGACAGGGGGAGCTTTCTTT. It specifies CASSDTTGGAFF.

J is TRBJ2-5 and V is TRBV7-9; D is perhaps TRBD1 (6 bases). The V gene lost 5 bases and the J gene lost 1 base, with 11 bases spanning the gap. The CDR3 runs 14 residues. Germline V gene sequence: CDR1 SEHNR, CDR2 FQNEAQ (reference sequence). The CDR3 nucleotides read TGTGCCAGCAGCCCAACAGGGACCCAAGAGACCCAGTACTTC. The encoded protein is CASSPTGTQETQYF.